These 30 T cell receptor beta chains came from one sample sequenced in a study of cytomegalovirus exposure and HLA in healthy donors. PCR was performed using 60 Vbeta and 13 Jbeta primers. TCRdb keeps only in-frame clones here, not all; method: immunoSEQ multiplex PCR. The table lists approximately 120,000 clones, 77% of them singletons. Sequencing was done on a sample of PBMCs. These receptors originate from a man aged 35 to 55 in good health and CMV-seropositive.

The CDR3 DNA sequence: TGTGCCAGCAGCGTAGACGGGGGGGCTTATACGCAGTATTTT. Translation: CASSVDGGAYTQYF. The chain combines TRBV9 with TRBJ2-3, with 8 positions matching TRBD2. V lost 0 bases, J lost 7 bases, and 4 bases stayed unmatched. CDR3 size: 14 residues. Per germline, CDR1 SGDLS and CDR2 YYNGEE.

The rearrangement links TRBV6-5 to TRBJ2-5; possible D gene TRBD2, 5 bases. In germline, CDR1 is MNHEY, CDR2 SVGAGI. V was cut by 8 bases and J by 5 bases, with 9 bases left in between. The CDR3 consists of 11 residues. CDR3 region: CASAGGETQYF. The CDR3 coding sequence is TGTGCCAGCGCGGGCGGGGAGACCCAGTACTTC.

This sequence joins TRBV5-4 and TRBJ2-4, with 9 bases that match TRBD1. With V trimmed by 6 bases and J by 5 bases, 6 bases remained unmatched. This CDR3 has 14 residues. From germline, CDR1 is SGHNT and CDR2 YYREEE (reference sequence). The CDR3 sequence: CASNRQGGQNIQYF. The CDR3 DNA is TGTGCCAGCAACCGACAGGGGGGCCAAAACATTCAGTACTTC.

The rearrangement links TRBV27 to TRBJ1-2; tentatively, D is TRBD1 (5 bases). The CDR3 sequence is 13 residues long. Trimming left V 5 bases short and J 5 bases short, with 12 bases between. The germline gives CDR1 MNHEY, CDR2 SMNVEV (reference sequence). The DNA for the CDR3 is TGTGCCAGCAGTACTCGGGGGGGGTATGGCTACACCTTC. This codes for CASSTRGGYGYTF.

The CDR3 nucleotides are TGCGCCACCTTCTGGACATTCACAGATACGCAGTATTTT. Translated, it gives CATFWTFTDTQYF. This chain uses TRBV10-1 with TRBJ2-3; D perhaps matches TRBD1 (5 bases). This CDR3 contains 13 residues. The germline V and J ends were trimmed by 10 bases and 2 bases, with 13 bases remaining between them. Germline V gene lookup returns CDR1 WNHNN and CDR2 SYGVQD (reference sequence).

The genes are TRBV5-1 and TRBJ2-5; TRBD2 might be the D (5 bases). V shed 2 bases and J shed 3 bases, with 29 bases lying between them. The CDR3 sequence is 20 residues long. Germline loops: CDR1 SGHRS, CDR2 YFSETQ. In nucleotides, the CDR3 is TGCGCCAGCAGCTTCATGGATCGGGCTGGGCAGGCGGTGAGGGAAGAGACCCAGTACTTC. Amino acid sequence: CASSFMDRAGQAVREETQYF.

CDR3 loop: CASSPLANYGYTF. The CDR3 nucleotides read TGCGCCAGCAGCCCCCTAGCGAACTATGGCTACACCTTC. The chain uses TRBV4-3 and TRBJ1-2; D unclear. The CDR3 contains 13 residues. The germline V and J ends were trimmed by 4 bases and 2 bases, with 8 bases remaining between them. The germline V gene encodes CDR1 LGHNA and CDR2 YSLEER.

The rearrangement joins TRBV29-1 to TRBJ1-1, with D perhaps matching TRBD1 (5 bases). CDR3 length: 15 residues. CDR1 SQVTM and CDR2 ANQGSEA come from the germline V gene. V gave up 4 bases and J gave up 5 bases, with 20 bases separating them. DNA of the CDR3: TGCAGCGTTGCATTCCAGGGTGTCATCGGGACTGAAGCTTTCTTT. Its translation is CSVAFQGVIGTEAFF. Using reference TRBV29-1 and TRBJ1-1 for the parts outside the CDR3, the full variable domain is SAVISQKPSRDICQRGTSLTIQCQVDSQVTMMFWYRQQPGQSLTLIATANQGSEATYESGFVIDKFPISRPNLTFSTLTVSNMSPEDSSIYLCSVAFQGVIGTEAFFGQGTRLTVV.

The gene calls are TRBV9 and TRBJ2-3; 9 bases are shared with TRBD2. This CDR3 spans 15 amino acids. CDR1 is SGDLS, CDR2 YYNGEE, per germline. The ends lost 2 bases at V and 5 bases at J; junction bases unmatched: 6. CDR3 sequence reads: CASSVAGGLQDTQYF. The CDR3 DNA follows: TGTGCCAGCAGCGTGGCGGGGGGGCTTCAAGATACGCAGTATTTT.

The chain employs TRBV6-5 and TRBJ1-6; D is uncertain. CDR1 is MNHEY and CDR2 is SVGAGI in the germline V gene. CDR3 length equals 13 residues. V dropped 4 bases and J dropped 10 bases, with 11 bases sitting between them. The CDR3 loop reads CASSSQEGSPLHF. The DNA for the CDR3 is TGTGCCAGCAGTTCGCAGGAGGGCTCACCCCTCCACTTT.

V gene TRBV28 combines with J gene TRBJ2-5; 7 nucleotides match TRBD2. Losses at the gene ends were 3 bases for V and 3 bases for J; bases not matched to a gene: 7. This CDR3 is 15 amino acids long. Germline CDR1 and CDR2: MDHEN and SYDVKM. The CDR3 here is CASSFWSSGKETQYF. CDR3 DNA sequence: TGTGCCAGCAGTTTTTGGTCTAGCGGAAAAGAGACCCAGTACTTC.

V gene TRBV4-3 combines with J gene TRBJ2-6; D might be TRBD1 (5 bases). V lost 0 bases and J 2 bases, leaving 8 bases between the germline ends. The CDR3 has 16 residues. Germline assignment: CDR1 LGHNA and CDR2 YSLEER. This CDR3 reads CASSQDPGPGANVLTF. As DNA, the CDR3 is TGCGCCAGCAGCCAAGATCCAGGGCCTGGGGCCAACGTCCTGACTTTC.

This chain links TRBV9 with TRBJ2-7, with TRBD1 matching 8 bases. The CDR3 is 13 amino acids. Per germline, CDR1 SGDLS and CDR2 YYNGEE. After removal of 0 bases from V and 8 bases from J, the junction contained 4 bases not matched to a gene. The CDR3 coding sequence is TGTGCCAGCAGCGTAGTTGGACAGGGTCAGCAGTACTTC. This encodes CASSVVGQGQQYF.

This clone showed up just once. This chain links TRBV10-3 with TRBJ1-6; D not resolved. Germline V gene lookup returns CDR1 ENHRY and CDR2 SYGVKD. This CDR3 comprises 13 residues. V gave up 0 bases and J gave up 7 bases, with 4 bases separating them. The CDR3 coding sequence is TGTGCCATCAGTGAGTCCCAGAATTCACCCCTCCACTTT. Residues: CAISESQNSPLHF.

A few counts support this clone. The chain employs TRBV6-1 and TRBJ2-1; 9 positions match TRBD2. Germline loops: CDR1 MNHNS, CDR2 SASEGT. The CDR3 has 16 residues. The trim removed 3 bases at V and 6 bases at J, leaving 9 bases unmatched. Here the CDR3 DNA reads TGTGCCAGCAGTGATCGCCTAGCGGGGAATCTCAATGAGCAGTTCTTC. It translates to CASSDRLAGNLNEQFF.

The chain joins TRBV25-1 to TRBJ1-3, with 9 positions matching TRBD1. CDR1 MGHDK and CDR2 SYGVNS come from the germline V gene. The CDR3 consists of 18 residues. V lost 7 bases, J lost 0 bases, and 13 bases stayed unmatched. The CDR3 DNA is TGTGCCAGCAAAAATCTCACAGGGGGCGCTTCCTCTGGAAACACCATATATTTT. Amino acids: CASKNLTGGASSGNTIYF.

The chain recombines TRBV18 with TRBJ2-3; 9 bases line up with TRBD2. CDR3 length: 18 residues. V dropped 2 bases and J dropped 2; count of bases not matched to a gene: 11. The V gene's germline CDR1 is KGHSH and CDR2 LQKENI. CDR3 nucleotides: TGTGCCAGCTCACCAATGGTGGGTAGCGGGGGCTACACAGATACGCAGTATTTT. Protein product: CASSPMVGSGGYTDTQYF.

This sequence joins TRBV10-3 and TRBJ2-7; TRBD2 might be the D (6 bases). The V gene's germline CDR1 is ENHRY and CDR2 SYGVKD. Trimming left V 3 bases short and J 12 bases short, with 18 bases between. This CDR3 has 13 amino acids. CDR3 sequence (DNA): TGTGCCATCAGTGACCGCCGGTTGGGGGGTACGTACTTC. Translation gives CAISDRRLGGTYF.

The V gene is TRBV30, the J gene TRBJ2-7; weak D call: TRBD2 (5 bases). Trimming took 0 bases from V and 5 from J, leaving 14 bases between them. The germline V gene has CDR1 GTSNPN and CDR2 SVGIG (reference sequence). The length of the CDR3 is 14 residues. The CDR3 reads CAWSVLARSDEQYF. CDR3 sequence (DNA): TGTGCCTGGAGTGTTCTAGCTCGCTCGGACGAGCAGTACTTC.

V and J are TRBV6-1 and TRBJ2-4, with D perhaps matching TRBD1 (5 bases). V lost 5 bases to trimming and J lost 2 bases, with 10 bases between them. The germline V gene encodes CDR1 MNHNS and CDR2 SASEGT. The CDR3 is 14 amino acids. The CDR3 bases are TGTGCCAGCAGTTTCTGGGGCCCCAAAAACATTCAGTACTTC. Translated: CASSFWGPKNIQYF.

The CDR3 DNA reads TGTGCCAGCAGCTCTGATCACGGGAAGATTTACAATGAGCAGTTCTTC. Protein: CASSSDHGKIYNEQFF. The rearrangement links TRBV7-9 to TRBJ2-1, with D tentatively TRBD2 (5 bases). CDR1 SEHNR and CDR2 FQNEAQ come from the germline V gene (reference sequence). The CDR3 is 16 amino acids. V was shortened by 4 bases and J by 4 bases, with 17 bases between the two germline ends.

This chain joins TRBV28 and TRBJ2-5; maybe TRBD2 (7 bases). Germline assignment: CDR1 MDHEN and CDR2 SYDVKM. The ends were cut back, 6 bases at V and 2 bases at J, with 16 bases in the middle. CDR3 size: 15 residues. CDR3 residues: CASRHMRGRQETQYF. The CDR3 DNA reads TGTGCCAGCAGGCATATGCGGGGGCGACAAGAGACCCAGTACTTC.

The gene calls are TRBV4-3 and TRBJ2-5; a possible D gene is TRBD1 (7 bases). Germline loops: CDR1 LGHNA, CDR2 YSLEER. CDR3 length: 15 amino acids. Trimming took 1 base from V and 5 from J, leaving 14 bases between them. The CDR3 reads CASSQGVRGVETQYF. DNA of the CDR3: TGCGCCAGCAGCCAAGGGGTCAGGGGGGTGGAGACCCAGTACTTC.

The V call is TRBV27, the J call TRBJ2-1, with 10 nucleotides matching TRBD2. Per germline, CDR1 MNHEY and CDR2 SMNVEV (reference sequence). Unmatched junction bases numbered 8, after V lost 3 bases and J lost 6 bases. The CDR3 is 16 amino acids. The CDR3 protein is CASSLTLAGATNEQFF. The CDR3 nucleotides read TGTGCCAGCAGTTTGACCCTAGCGGGGGCTACCAATGAGCAGTTCTTC.

The V and J genes are TRBV6-5 and TRBJ1-2; D unclear. Germline V gene lookup returns CDR1 MNHEY and CDR2 SVGAGI. This CDR3 region has 15 residues. The ends were cut back, 2 bases at V and 1 base at J, with 11 bases in the middle. CDR3 in amino acids: CASSYAYRNNYGYTF. The CDR3 DNA reads TGTGCCAGCAGTTACGCCTACCGTAATAACTATGGCTACACCTTC.

The genes are TRBV19 and TRBJ1-5; 7 nucleotides agree with TRBD1. Germline values: CDR1 LNHDA, CDR2 SQIVND (reference sequence). The CDR3 contains 16 residues. V was clipped by 3 bases and J by 0 bases; unmatched bases: 5. The chain's CDR3 is CASSIYGTVSNQPQHF. DNA of the CDR3: TGTGCCAGTAGTATCTACGGGACAGTTAGCAATCAGCCCCAGCATTTT.

This clone occurred once. The chain couples TRBV11-3 to TRBJ2-1; 8 positions match TRBD1. J lost 9 bases, V lost 2 bases, and 3 bases had no gene match. Germline lookup yields CDR1 SGHNT and CDR2 YENEEA. This CDR3 contains 13 residues. CDR3 amino acids: CASSLQGAGEQFF. CDR3 coding DNA: TGTGCCAGCAGCTTACAGGGGGCTGGTGAGCAGTTCTTC.

The V gene is TRBV4-3, the J gene TRBJ1-6, with D perhaps matching TRBD1 (5 bases). The CDR3 runs to 14 residues. V was shortened by 1 base and J by 14 bases, with 15 bases between the two germline ends. The V gene's germline CDR1 is LGHNA and CDR2 YSLEER. CDR3 in DNA: TGCGCCAGCAGCCAAGGCGACAGTAGATTCACCCTCCACTTT. Amino acids: CASSQGDSRFTLHF.

The chain recombines TRBV2 with TRBJ2-1; 7 bases line up with TRBD1. CDR3 length equals 13 residues. J lost 5 bases, V lost 3 bases, and 1 base had no gene match. Germline V CDR1 and CDR2: SNHLY, FYNNEI. The CDR3 is CASSEDRHNEQFF. DNA of the CDR3: TGTGCCAGCAGTGAGGACAGGCACAATGAGCAGTTCTTC.

V is TRBV18 and J is TRBJ2-7; 8 nucleotides align to TRBD2. The V and J ends lost 3 bases and 0 bases, in that order; junction bases with no gene match: 7. Germline CDR1 KGHSH, CDR2 LQKENI. The CDR3 length is 16 residues. The CDR3: CASSPRAGALSYEQYF. The CDR3 DNA reads TGTGCCAGCTCACCTCGAGCGGGGGCCCTCTCCTACGAGCAGTACTTC.